The 16 T cell receptor beta chains given below trace back to one sample, sequenced in a study of T cells in narcolepsy (dated by TCRdb to 2016 to 2019). The library was produced with the immunoSEQ multiplex PCR assay. This is the immuneACCESS table as TCRdb keeps it, with only in-frame sequences that have V and J called. A part of the clones is gone; compared with another copy, unresolved V genes explain less than half, and the rest is unexplained. The table for this sample lists about 33,000 clones; around 90% of them were counted only once. Around 1.2% of the sample is taken by the ten largest. Input material: CD45RA- memory CD4+ T cells from PBMCs. The cell subset or site label here, explained by the study, means: memory T cells sorted ex vivo from peripheral blood. The source is a human donor with narcolepsy.

This chain links TRBV28 with TRBJ2-3, with D tentatively TRBD2 (5 bases). There are 13 residues in the CDR3. Per the germline V gene, CDR1 is MDHEN and CDR2 is SYDVKM. Trimming left V 6 bases short and J 4 bases short, with 11 bases between. The CDR3 loop reads CASRSYGADTQYF. CDR3 DNA: TGTGCCAGCAGATCCTACGGGGCAGATACGCAGTATTTT. Looking up the rest from reference TRBV28 and TRBJ2-3 gives the full variable domain: DVKVTQSSRYLVKRTGEKVFLECVQDMDHENMFWYRQDPGLGLRLIYFSYDVKMKEKGDIPEGYSVSREKKERFSLILESASTNQTSMYLCASRSYGADTQYFGPGTRLTVL.

V is TRBV7-9 and J is TRBJ2-1, with unresolved D. V was cut by 1 base and J by 10 bases, with 8 bases left in between. From germline, CDR1 is SEHNR and CDR2 FQNEAQ (reference sequence). This CDR3 spans 12 amino acids. The DNA of the CDR3 is TGTGCCAGCAGCTTAGACGGTCCCGAGCAGTTCTTC. It translates to CASSLDGPEQFF.

In its sample, this clone was seen a few times. The chain couples TRBV19 to TRBJ1-1; weak D call: TRBD1 (5 bases). V lost 6 bases and J lost 1, with 18 bases in between. This CDR3 contains 16 residues. Germline-derived CDR1 and CDR2 are LNHDA and SQIVND (reference sequence). The CDR3 nucleotides read TGTGCCAGTAGCCTAGGGGAAGGGTTAGGGAACACTGAAGCTTTCTTT. Protein product: CASSLGEGLGNTEAFF.

V gene TRBV28 combines with J gene TRBJ1-2; no clear D. V shed 3 bases and J shed 0 bases, with 11 bases lying between them. The CDR3 covers 15 residues. Germline V gene sequence: CDR1 MDHEN, CDR2 SYDVKM. The CDR3: CASSFRQRANYGYTF. CDR3 DNA: TGTGCCAGCAGTTTTAGGCAGAGGGCTAACTATGGCTACACCTTC.

The chain couples TRBV10-2 to TRBJ2-7; 7 bases match TRBD1. This CDR3 has 16 residues. The trim removed 6 bases at V and 0 bases at J, leaving 11 bases unmatched. CDR1 and CDR2 (germline): WSHSY, SAAADI. DNA for the CDR3: TGCGCCAGCAGGGCCCTAGGGGGCCCCTCCTCCTACGAGCAGTACTTC. This sequence encodes CASRALGGPSSYEQYF.

The table lists this clone with a count of one. This rearrangement joins TRBV18 to TRBJ2-7, with D uncertain. From germline, CDR1 is KGHSH and CDR2 LQKENI. V shed 4 bases and J shed 5 bases, with 15 bases lying between them. CDR3 size: 14 residues. This CDR3 is CASSLGQAIHEQYF. CDR3 nucleotide sequence: TGTGCCAGCTCACTGGGCCAGGCGATCCACGAGCAGTACTTC.

The J gene is TRBJ2-5, the V gene TRBV7-3; possible D gene TRBD2, 5 bases. CDR1 SGHTA and CDR2 FQGTGA come from the germline V gene. The CDR3 is 13 amino acids. V gave up 3 bases and J gave up 4 bases, with 9 bases separating them. CDR3 nucleotide sequence: TGTGCCAGCAGCTTTAACCGGGGAGAGACCCAGTACTTC. Residues: CASSFNRGETQYF.

The chain uses TRBV14 and TRBJ2-1, with D unresolved. V was cut by 4 bases and J by 7 bases, with 20 bases left in between. This CDR3 region has 16 residues. Germline V lookup: CDR1 SGHDN, CDR2 FVKESK. This CDR3 is CASSPGLRARTNEQFF. In DNA, the CDR3 is TGTGCCAGCAGCCCCGGTTTACGGGCGAGGACGAATGAGCAGTTCTTC.

The genes are TRBV13 and TRBJ2-1, with no clear D. Germline V lookup: CDR1 PRHDT, CDR2 FYEKMQ (reference sequence). Trimming took 0 bases from V and 8 from J, leaving 17 bases between them. This CDR3 comprises 16 residues. For the CDR3, the DNA is TGTGCCAGCAGCTTAGGCGGTCGGGCCAAGTCTTATGAGCAGTTCTTC. Translating gives CASSLGGRAKSYEQFF.

V and J are TRBV6-1 and TRBJ2-3; TRBD2 is a possible D gene (6 bases). Looked up from germline, CDR1 is MNHNS and CDR2 is SASEGT. This CDR3 has 11 residues. Trimming pared 8 bases from V and 4 bases from J, leaving 7 bases between. The CDR3 sequence is CASGEADTQYF. The CDR3, as DNA: TGTGCCAGCGGGGAGGCAGATACGCAGTATTTT.

The chain is built from TRBV30 and TRBJ1-2; a possible D gene is TRBD1 (6 bases). Germline loops: CDR1 GTSNPN, CDR2 SVGIG (reference sequence). V was shortened by 0 bases and J by 4 bases, with 9 bases between the two germline ends. This CDR3 has 13 amino acids. In nucleotides, the CDR3 is TGTGCCTGGAGTGTGGACAGAACCTATGGCTACACCTTC. It specifies CAWSVDRTYGYTF. Combining the CDR3 with reference TRBV30 and TRBJ1-2 gives the whole variable domain SQTIHQWPATLVQPVGSPLSLECTVEGTSNPNLYWYRQAAGRGLQLLFYSVGIGQISSEVPQNLSASRPQDRQFILSSKKLLLSDSGFYLCAWSVDRTYGYTFGSGTRLTVV.

The gene calls are TRBV6-1 and TRBJ2-5; D possibly corresponds to TRBD2 (6 bases). Germline lookup yields CDR1 MNHNS and CDR2 SASEGT. V was cut by 2 bases and J by 4 bases, with 17 bases left in between. The CDR3 is 16 amino acids. The CDR3 spells CASSEFAGRGSETQYF. DNA of the CDR3: TGTGCCAGCAGTGAATTTGCGGGTCGGGGGTCAGAGACCCAGTACTTC.

The chain combines TRBV7-2 with TRBJ2-5, with TRBD2 identical over 10 bases. J was trimmed by 4 bases and V by 5 bases; bases with no gene match: 1. This CDR3 has 13 residues. CDR1 and CDR2 from the germline V gene are SGHTA and FQGNSA. The DNA of the CDR3 is TGTGCCAGCAGCCCTAGCGGGGGAGAGACCCAGTACTTC. Its translation: CASSPSGGETQYF.

The sample holds a few counts of this clone. The genes are TRBV6-1 and TRBJ1-5, with D hard to call. V was shortened by 1 base and J by 3 bases, with 10 bases between the two germline ends. The CDR3 spans 15 residues. Germline V lookup: CDR1 MNHNS, CDR2 SASEGT. The CDR3: CASSEVGGFNQPQHF. CDR3 in DNA: TGTGCCAGCAGTGAAGTGGGCGGCTTCAATCAGCCCCAGCATTTT.

V usage is TRBV7-7 and J usage is TRBJ2-3; TRBD1 aligns across 7 bases. The V and J ends lost 5 bases and 3 bases, in that order; junction bases with no gene match: 8. This CDR3 spans 15 amino acids. Germline V gene sequence: CDR1 SSHAT, CDR2 FNYEAQ (reference sequence). The CDR3 nucleotides read TGTGCCAGCAGCCCCTCACAGGGGTCGACAGATACGCAGTATTTT. This translates into CASSPSQGSTDTQYF.

The chain couples TRBV19 to TRBJ1-1, with 8 nucleotides matching TRBD1. This CDR3 has 14 residues. Germline values: CDR1 LNHDA, CDR2 SQIVND (reference sequence). J lost 6 bases, V lost 5 bases, and 8 bases had no gene match. Here the CDR3 DNA reads TGTGCCAGTAGTGTTCCGCACAGGGGGTCTGAAGCTTTCTTT. Translated: CASSVPHRGSEAFF.